A single sample gave rise to the 14 T cell receptor beta chains below, sequenced in a study of vaccination and CD4 T cells after COVID-19 (dated by TCRdb to the early 2020s). The sample's treatment or condition label is to be understood as: roughly 11-day PBMC culture with coronavirus spike peptide pools or control peptides (ViraFEST assay). No antigen has been identified for these receptors. Library method: PCR. The data were produced on an Illumina iSeq 100. At the Johns Hopkins FTIC core, DNA from the cultured CD4+ T cells underwent TCR sequencing with the Oncomine TCR Beta short-read assay. TCRdb took the public reads, trimmed them with fastp at Q25, ran MiXCR for clone calling and kept in-frame beta chains. All rows with the same CDR3 protein become a single entry with the most common DNA and genes. The sample data list more than 9,000 distinct CDR3 sequences, and roughly 21% of these were observed just once. The ten top clones hold about 14% of the sample.

The sequenced sample was CD4+ T cells from blood, cultured in vitro, obtained before SARS-CoV-2 vaccination. The receptors originated from a human donor who received a COVID-19 vaccine.

J is TRBJ1-1 and V is TRBV29-1; maybe TRBD1 (6 bases). The CDR3 runs 14 residues. Germline assignment: CDR1 SQVTM and CDR2 ANQGSEA. V gave up 4 bases and J gave up 0 bases, with 12 bases separating them. This CDR3 reads CSVVRGTLNTEAFF. CDR3 nucleotides: TGCAGCGTTGTGAGGGGGACTTTGAACACTGAAGCTTTCTTT.

The chain recombines TRBV6-1 with TRBJ1-2, with unresolved D. Germline CDR1 and CDR2: MNHNS and SASEGT. The CDR3 consists of 14 residues. V was pared by 8 bases and J by 2 bases, with 15 bases between. The CDR3 here is CASSVDRGNYGYTF. In DNA form, the CDR3 reads TGTGCCAGCTCAGTGGACCGAGGAAACTATGGCTACACCTTC.

The chain is built from TRBV24-1 and TRBJ2-3; TRBD2 matches 9 bases. In germline, CDR1 is KGHDR, CDR2 SFDVKD. The CDR3 extends over 16 amino acids. Trimming at V came to 4 bases and at J to 0 bases, leaving 4 bases not matched to a gene. The CDR3 sequence: CATSDRGTSSTDTQYF. CDR3 DNA sequence: TGTGCCACCAGTGACCGAGGGACTAGCAGCACAGATACGCAGTATTTT.

The rearrangement joins TRBV12-3 or TRBV12-4 to TRBJ2-5; 9 bases match TRBD2. The CDR3 is made up of 16 amino acids. The V segment lost 3 bases and the J segment 9 bases; nucleotides outside the gene matches: 14. For the CDR3, the DNA is TGTGCCAGCAGTTTTATGCGGGGGGGAGGCCAAGGGGCCCAGTACTTC. Encoded protein: CASSFMRGGGQGAQYF.

The rearrangement uses TRBV9 and TRBJ2-5, with D maybe TRBD2 (5 bases). Trimming cost V 4 bases and J 4 bases, with 14 bases left between them. The CDR3 is 14 amino acids. Germline values: CDR1 SGDLS, CDR2 YYNGEE. The CDR3 coding sequence is TGTGCCAGCAGCCTCGGCTACGGGGTAGAGACCCAGTACTTC. Its translation: CASSLGYGVETQYF.

The CDR3 reads CASSYGAGSLYGYTF. DNA of the CDR3: TGTGCCAGCAGTTACGGGGCAGGGTCCCTCTATGGCTACACCTTC. The rearrangement joins TRBV6-2 or TRBV6-3 to TRBJ1-2, with a possible D match to TRBD1 (5 bases). In germline, CDR1 is MNHEY, CDR2 SVGEGT. V was shortened by 2 bases and J by 4 bases, with 14 bases between the two germline ends. The CDR3 sequence is 15 residues long.

This chain joins TRBV5-6 and TRBJ1-1; D unresolved. The CDR3 covers 15 residues. Germline lookup yields CDR1 SGHDT and CDR2 YYEEEE. The V and J ends lost 3 bases and 0 bases respectively, with 12 bases between them. CDR3 DNA: TGTGCCAGCAGCTCGTTGACACCAGTGAACACTGAAGCTTTCTTT. Translated: CASSSLTPVNTEAFF. The entire variable domain, with the rest obtained from reference TRBV5-6 and TRBJ1-1, is as follows: DAGVTQSPTHLIKTRGQQVTLRCSPKSGHDTVSWYQQALGQGPQFIFQYYEEEERQRGNFPDRFSGHQFPNYSSELNVNALLLGDSALYLCASSSLTPVNTEAFFGQGTRLTVV.

This chain links TRBV24-1 with TRBJ2-5, with 7 bases that match TRBD1. CDR1 is KGHDR, CDR2 SFDVKD, per germline. Germline trimming cut 4 bases from V and 5 bases from J; bases unmatched to any gene: 12. This CDR3 comprises 16 residues. The CDR3 loop is CATSEFRGSDMETQYF. DNA for the CDR3: TGTGCCACCAGTGAGTTCAGGGGGTCGGATATGGAGACCCAGTACTTC.

This chain joins TRBV11-3 and TRBJ1-1, with 7 positions matching TRBD1. The germline gives CDR1 SGHNT, CDR2 YENEEA. Losses at the gene ends were 4 bases for V and 6 bases for J; bases not matched to a gene: 11. The CDR3 spans 15 residues. CDR3 in amino acids: CASSWKTGMRAEAFF. CDR3 coding DNA: TGTGCCAGCAGCTGGAAGACAGGGATGAGGGCTGAAGCTTTCTTT.

This clonotype was found once. This chain links TRBV5-6 with TRBJ1-5; D call uncertain. This CDR3 comprises 16 residues. Germline V gene data show CDR1 as SGHDT and CDR2 as YYEEEE. V was pared by 4 bases and J by 4 bases, with 18 bases between. The CDR3 region is CASSRTLSGRNQPQHF. The CDR3 coding sequence is TGTGCCAGCAGCCGGACCTTATCGGGTCGAAATCAGCCCCAGCATTTT.

The chain links TRBV5-1 to TRBJ1-2; 7 bases line up with TRBD1. The CDR3 contains 16 residues. Trimming cost V 0 bases and J 8 bases; bases outside gene matches: 13. CDR1 is SGHRS and CDR2 is YFSETQ in the germline V gene. CDR3 in amino acids: CASSLDRTGDLGGYTF. Written as DNA, the CDR3 is TGCGCCAGCAGCTTGGACCGGACAGGTGACCTGGGGGGCTACACCTTC.

This clonotype was seen only a few times. The rearrangement links TRBV20-1 to TRBJ2-5, with a weak D call TRBD2 (6 bases). The length of the CDR3 is 14 residues. Trimming cost V 6 bases and J 2 bases, with 16 bases left between them. The germline V gene encodes CDR1 DFQATT and CDR2 SNEGSKA (reference sequence). CDR3 amino acids: CSAHRVGGQETQYF. The CDR3 nucleotides read TGCAGTGCCCACCGAGTCGGGGGACAAGAGACCCAGTACTTC.

The CDR3 region has the DNA TGTGCCAGCAGCAAAGTGATGGGCAAGCCGACTGGGATAGCCAAAAACATTCAGTACTTC. It specifies CASSKVMGKPTGIAKNIQYF. The chain carries TRBV21-1 and TRBJ2-4. TRBV21-1 corresponds to a pseudogene. The CDR3 length is 20 residues.

J is TRBJ2-3 and V is TRBV5-1, with 10 bases fitting TRBD2. J was trimmed by 2 bases and V by 1 base; bases with no gene match: 7. The CDR3 has 17 residues. Germline assignment: CDR1 SGHRS and CDR2 YFSETQ. CDR3: CASSLRPSGGYTDTQYF. The CDR3 DNA sequence: TGCGCCAGCAGCTTGAGGCCTAGCGGGGGCTACACAGATACGCAGTATTTT.